The 18 T cell receptor beta chains below come from one sample, sequenced in a study of T cell responses to AZD1222 COVID-19 vaccine. The assay was immunoSEQ multiplex PCR, and TCRdb's table has in-frame clones only and misses some. The sample records 130,000 or so clones, about nine tenths being singletons. Sequencing used peripheral blood, obtained on day 0 of AZD1222 vaccination. Source of these receptors: an adult in good health.

The CDR3 DNA reads TGTGCCAGTAGTTGGGGCCCCTCTAACTATGGCTACACCTTC. As protein: CASSWGPSNYGYTF. The chain couples TRBV19 to TRBJ1-2, with a tentative D call TRBD1 (5 bases). The CDR3 is 14 residues long. CDR1 is LNHDA and CDR2 is SQIVND in the germline V gene (reference sequence). The V end lost 5 bases, the J end lost 0 bases, and 10 bases lay between the germline ends.

This clone was detected once. The chain uses TRBV9 and TRBJ1-1; 8 bases line up with TRBD1. The CDR3 is 13 residues long. After removal of 4 bases from V and 4 bases from J, the junction contained 3 bases not matched to a gene. Germline lookup yields CDR1 SGDLS and CDR2 YYNGEE. The CDR3 region is CASSPRGLTEAFF. The CDR3 coding sequence is TGTGCCAGCAGCCCCAGGGGGCTCACTGAAGCTTTCTTT.

The genes are TRBV18 and TRBJ1-1, with 11 bases matching TRBD1. CDR3 length equals 14 residues. CDR1 is KGHSH, CDR2 LQKENI, per germline. The V and J ends lost 2 bases and 6 bases, in that order; junction bases with no gene match: 2. CDR3 sequence reads: CASSPGTGGAEAFF. CDR3 nucleotide sequence: TGTGCCAGCTCACCAGGGACAGGGGGAGCTGAAGCTTTCTTT.

The chain has TRBV27 and TRBJ2-3, with 16 bases identical to TRBD2. The CDR3 sequence is 18 residues long. Germline V gene sequence: CDR1 MNHEY, CDR2 SMNVEV (reference sequence). Trimming took 7 bases from V and 2 from J; bases not matched to a gene: 9. CDR3 bases: TGTGCCAGCACGTTAACCGGGACTAGCGGGGGGGTCACAGATACGCAGTATTTT. As protein: CASTLTGTSGGVTDTQYF.

In nucleotides, the CDR3 is TGTGCCAGCAGCCCGGGACAGGGAGGTTACTCTAACTATGGCTACACCTTC. Translating it yields CASSPGQGGYSNYGYTF. V gene TRBV7-9 combines with J gene TRBJ1-2, with 9 positions matching TRBD1. V shed 5 bases, J shed 0 bases, and the junction held 10 bases outside the gene matches. Germline V lookup: CDR1 SEHNR, CDR2 FQNEAQ (reference sequence). The CDR3 runs 17 residues.

This chain uses TRBV6-5 with TRBJ2-7; no clear D gene. This CDR3 is built from 13 residues. V lost 4 bases and J lost 4, with 11 bases in between. Per the germline V gene, CDR1 is MNHEY and CDR2 is SVGAGI. The CDR3 coding sequence is TGTGCCAGCAGTTTTGCAGGTCCGTACGAGCAGTACTTC. Residues: CASSFAGPYEQYF.

The genes are TRBV3-1 (or the pseudogene TRBV3-2) and TRBJ2-7; D gene uncertain. The CDR3 length is 16 residues. Trimming left V 0 bases short and J 0 bases short, with 12 bases between. The germline V gene encodes CDR1 LGHDT and CDR2 YNNKEL (reference sequence). CDR3 bases: TGTGCCAGCAGCCAAGAATTGAGGACCTACTCCTACGAGCAGTACTTC. Amino acids: CASSQELRTYSYEQYF.

In this sample, this clone turned up once. This sequence joins TRBV11-3 and TRBJ2-2; 7 bases are a match to TRBD1. V gave up 5 bases and J gave up 4 bases; unmatched junction bases: 10. From germline, CDR1 is SGHNT and CDR2 YENEEA. The CDR3 consists of 16 residues. The CDR3 DNA reads as TGTGCCAGCAGCCCCTGGGACAGCTCAGGCACCGGGGAGCTGTTTTTT. It is translated as CASSPWDSSGTGELFF.

This clone showed up just a few times. The gene calls are TRBV27 and TRBJ2-1, with 12 bases fitting TRBD2. Germline-derived CDR1 and CDR2 are MNHEY and SMNVEV (reference sequence). CDR3 length equals 15 residues. V lost 2 bases and J lost 5; bases outside the gene matches: 1. The CDR3 spells CASSLTSGGNNEQFF. As DNA, the CDR3 is TGTGCCAGCAGTTTAACTAGCGGGGGGAACAATGAGCAGTTCTTC.

V and J are TRBV30 and TRBJ2-7; 8 bases fit TRBD1. J was trimmed by 1 base and V by 7 bases; bases with no gene match: 6. This CDR3 is built from 13 residues. Germline CDR1 is GTSNPN and CDR2 is SVGIG (reference sequence). The CDR3 sequence is CASSTGVSYEQYF. The DNA for the CDR3 is TGTGCCTCCTCGACAGGGGTGTCCTACGAGCAGTACTTC.

The chain uses TRBV5-1 and TRBJ2-7; no reliable D call. The germline V gene encodes CDR1 SGHRS and CDR2 YFSETQ. V shed 2 bases and J shed 6 bases, with 12 bases lying between them. CDR3 length equals 13 residues. CDR3 sequence: CASSLLSLGEQYF. DNA for the CDR3: TGCGCCAGCAGCTTATTGTCTCTGGGCGAGCAGTACTTC.

The chain links TRBV4-3 to TRBJ2-3, with a possible D match to TRBD2 (6 bases). V lost 4 bases, J lost 4 bases, and 15 bases lay in between. CDR3 size: 15 residues. Germline V gene lookup returns CDR1 LGHNA and CDR2 YSLEER. CDR3 in amino acids: CASSLAVQSPDTQYF. The CDR3 DNA sequence: TGCGCCAGCAGCCTAGCGGTCCAATCACCAGATACGCAGTATTTT.

The rearrangement uses TRBV13 and TRBJ2-3, with 16 bases lining up with TRBD2. Germline assignment: CDR1 PRHDT and CDR2 FYEKMQ (reference sequence). The CDR3 consists of 21 residues. V shed 3 bases, J shed 4 bases, and the junction held 16 bases outside the gene matches. CDR3 in amino acids: CASSFLPGTSGGAKGADTQYF. CDR3 bases: TGTGCCAGCAGCTTCCTCCCGGGGACTAGCGGGGGGGCGAAGGGCGCAGATACGCAGTATTTT. The full variable domain, with the rest looked up from reference TRBV13 and TRBJ2-3, is AAGVIQSPRHLIKEKRETATLKCYPIPRHDTVYWYQQGPGQDPQFLISFYEKMQSDKGSIPDRFSAQQFSDYHSELNMSSLELGDSALYFCASSFLPGTSGGAKGADTQYFGPGTRLTVL.

The rearrangement joins TRBV10-1 to TRBJ2-5, with a weak D call TRBD1 (5 bases). With 4 bases removed from V and 5 bases from J, the gap between germline ends came to 14 bases. The CDR3 extends over 14 amino acids. Per the germline V gene, CDR1 is WNHNN and CDR2 is SYGVQD (reference sequence). CDR3 nucleotides: TGCGCCAGCAGTGCCATGACAGAATCGGAGACCCAGTACTTC. This sequence encodes CASSAMTESETQYF.

The chain employs TRBV5-8 and TRBJ2-3; TRBD2 matches 11 bases. Looked up from germline, CDR1 is SGHTS and CDR2 is YDEGEE. Trimming cost V 0 bases and J 0 bases; bases outside gene matches: 3. The CDR3 runs to 17 residues. CDR3 in DNA: TGTGCCAGCAGCTTGGGTAGCGGGGGGGCAAGCACAGATACGCAGTATTTT. Translating gives CASSLGSGGASTDTQYF.

The chain links TRBV6-5 to TRBJ1-1; D is possibly TRBD1 (6 bases). In germline, CDR1 is MNHEY, CDR2 SVGAGI. V lost 8 bases and J 1 base, leaving 11 bases between the germline ends. The CDR3 runs 13 residues. The CDR3 loop reads CASREQGNTEAFF. The CDR3 DNA reads as TGTGCCAGCCGGGAACAGGGGAACACTGAAGCTTTCTTT.

This chain links TRBV4-3 with TRBJ2-2; maybe TRBD1 (6 bases). The germline V gene has CDR1 LGHNA and CDR2 YSLEER. The CDR3 spans 16 residues. Trimming shortened V by 4 bases and J by 5 bases, and 17 bases separated the two germline ends. The CDR3 DNA reads TGCGCCAGCAGCCCCCCGGGGACAAAGTTTACCGGGGAGCTGTTTTTT. Encoded protein: CASSPPGTKFTGELFF.

The CDR3 nucleotides read TGTGCTATCTCAAATCAGCCCCAGCATTTT. Amino acids: CAISNQPQHF. This chain connects TRBV12-5 to TRBJ1-5, with D hard to call. CDR1 is LGHNT and CDR2 is FRNRAP in the germline V gene. The germline V and J ends were trimmed by 10 bases and 4 bases, with 5 bases remaining between them. The CDR3 loop spans 10 amino acids.